A selection of T cell receptor beta chains follows, all from one sample in a study of molecular identifiers for immune sequencing clone quantification. TCRdb re-derived calls from the PCR reads in MiXCR, one entry per CDR3 protein. The table shows some 59,000 distinct CDR3 sequences, with 20% to 25% occurring only once. The material sequenced was naive CD8+ T cells from blood, with Jurkat cell RNA spiked in. The receptors stem from a human donor in good health. Some libraries in this study had Jurkat cell RNA spiked in. Each CDR3 is given with its conserved first and last residue. D genes are given only for firm matches. For some rows the clone size is stated as once, few or many, or as a class when expanded; others skip it.

j_gene: TRBJ2-1; d_gene: TRBD1; v_gene: TRBV23-1; abundance: many; CDR3aa: CASSQRPRTGVSFRSNEQFF; CDR3nt: TGCGCCAGCAGTCAACGTCCCCGGACAGGGGTTTCTTTTAGGTCCAATGAGCAGTTCTTC
j_gene: TRBJ1-1; d_gene: TRBD1; v_gene: TRBV29-1; abundance: .; CDR3aa: CSVRTGLNTEAFF; CDR3nt: TGCAGCGTTCGGACAGGGTTGAACACTGAAGCTTTCTTT
j_gene: TRBJ2-3; d_gene: TRBD1; v_gene: TRBV20-1; abundance: many; CDR3aa: CSAGQGTGRGTQYF; CDR3nt: TGCAGTGCTGGACAAGGGACAGGACGTGGCACGCAGTATTTT
j_gene: TRBJ2-7; d_gene: TRBD2; v_gene: TRBV12-3/TRBV12-4; abundance: many; CDR3aa: CASSLAGSGSYEQYF; CDR3nt: TGTGCCAGCAGTCTGGCGGGTAGCGGGTCCTACGAGCAGTACTTC
j_gene: TRBJ2-2; d_gene: .; v_gene: TRBV5-4; abundance: many; CDR3aa: CASSLGPGTGELFF; CDR3nt: TGTGCCAGCAGCTTAGGACCCGGCACCGGGGAGCTGTTTTTT
j_gene: TRBJ2-7; d_gene: .; v_gene: TRBV4-3; abundance: .; CDR3aa: CASSQESGGSYEQYF; CDR3nt: TGCGCCAGCAGCCAAGAGTCCGGGGGCTCCTACGAGCAGTACTTC
j_gene: TRBJ2-4; d_gene: .; v_gene: TRBV30; abundance: many; CDR3aa: CAWDLTGSAKNIQYF; CDR3nt: TGTGCCTGGGATCTAACAGGGTCAGCCAAAAACATTCAGTACTTC
j_gene: TRBJ1-1; d_gene: TRBD1; v_gene: TRBV5-1; abundance: many; CDR3aa: CASSLGQGMSEAFF; CDR3nt: TGCGCCAGCAGCCTGGGACAGGGGATGTCTGAAGCTTTCTTT
j_gene: TRBJ2-3; d_gene: TRBD2; v_gene: TRBV7-9; abundance: many; CDR3aa: CASSPLAGYTDTQYF; CDR3nt: TGTGCCAGCAGCCCACTAGCGGGGTACACAGATACGCAGTATTTT
j_gene: TRBJ2-3; d_gene: .; v_gene: TRBV30; abundance: many; CDR3aa: CALLASGPTQYF; CDR3nt: TGTGCCTTATTAGCTTCGGGGCCTACGCAGTATTTT
j_gene: TRBJ1-5; d_gene: .; v_gene: TRBV12-3/TRBV12-4; abundance: few; CDR3aa: CASSEPQGGPQHF; CDR3nt: TGTGCCAGCAGTGAACCCCAGGGTGGGCCCCAGCATTTT
j_gene: TRBJ1-1; d_gene: TRBD1; v_gene: TRBV29-1; abundance: many; CDR3aa: CSRRPTGSGTEAFF; CDR3nt: TGCAGCCGAAGACCGACAGGGTCGGGCACTGAAGCTTTCTTT
j_gene: TRBJ2-7; d_gene: TRBD2; v_gene: TRBV6-1; abundance: many; CDR3aa: CASSGLAGVLEQYF; CDR3nt: TGTGCCAGCAGTGGGCTAGCGGGAGTCCTAGAGCAGTACTTC
j_gene: TRBJ1-1; d_gene: .; v_gene: TRBV6-1; abundance: many; CDR3aa: CASSERRGQNTEAFF; CDR3nt: TGTGCCAGCAGTGAAAGGAGAGGTCAGAACACTGAAGCTTTCTTT
j_gene: TRBJ2-7; d_gene: .; v_gene: TRBV6-2/TRBV6-3; abundance: many; CDR3aa: CASSYPDEQYF; CDR3nt: TGTGCCAGCAGTTACCCTGACGAGCAGTACTTC
j_gene: TRBJ1-1; d_gene: .; v_gene: TRBV9; abundance: many; CDR3aa: CASSVAPSNTEAFF; CDR3nt: TGTGCCAGCAGCGTAGCTCCATCAAACACTGAAGCTTTCTTT
j_gene: TRBJ1-1; d_gene: .; v_gene: TRBV30; abundance: many; CDR3aa: CAWSAPTEAFF; CDR3nt: TGTGCCTGGAGTGCCCCCACTGAAGCTTTCTTT
j_gene: TRBJ1-5; d_gene: .; v_gene: TRBV24-1; abundance: .; CDR3aa: CATSDLDSNQPQHF; CDR3nt: TGTGCCACCAGTGATTTAGACTCGAACCAGCCCCAGCATTTT
j_gene: TRBJ2-7; d_gene: .; v_gene: TRBV4-3; abundance: many; CDR3aa: CASSQDVSGPYEQYF; CDR3nt: TGCGCCAGCAGCCAAGATGTTAGCGGCCCCTACGAGCAGTACTTC
j_gene: TRBJ2-5; d_gene: .; v_gene: TRBV5-1; abundance: many; CDR3aa: CASSPTGGTQYF; CDR3nt: TGCGCCAGCAGCCCCACCGGGGGGACCCAGTACTTC
j_gene: TRBJ2-2; d_gene: .; v_gene: TRBV6-2/TRBV6-3; abundance: many; CDR3aa: CASSTLTVRNTGELFF; CDR3nt: TGTGCCAGCAGTACCCTGACAGTAAGGAACACCGGGGAGCTGTTTTTT
j_gene: TRBJ2-1; d_gene: .; v_gene: TRBV18; abundance: .; CDR3aa: CASSPVEGAYNEQFF; CDR3nt: TGTGCCAGCTCACCAGTGGAGGGGGCCTACAATGAGCAGTTCTTC
j_gene: TRBJ1-5; d_gene: .; v_gene: TRBV6-8; abundance: .; CDR3aa: CTSSYVGDSNQPQHF; CDR3nt: TGTACCAGCAGCTACGTTGGGGATAGCAATCAGCCCCAGCATTTT
j_gene: TRBJ2-7; d_gene: .; v_gene: TRBV7-6; abundance: many; CDR3aa: CASSPSGYSSYEQYF; CDR3nt: TGTGCCAGCAGCCCGAGCGGATACAGCTCCTACGAGCAGTACTTC
j_gene: TRBJ2-1; d_gene: TRBD2; v_gene: TRBV29-1; abundance: .; CDR3aa: CSVEDLMGTSPGAQFF; CDR3nt: TGCAGCGTTGAAGATCTTATGGGGACTAGCCCCGGTGCGCAGTTCTTC
j_gene: TRBJ2-3; d_gene: TRBD2; v_gene: TRBV5-6; abundance: .; CDR3aa: CACSLLAGDTTDTLYF; CDR3nt: TGTGCCTGCAGCTTGCTAGCGGGGGATACCACAGATACGCTGTATTTT
j_gene: TRBJ2-3; d_gene: TRBD2; v_gene: TRBV6-2/TRBV6-3; abundance: few; CDR3aa: CASSYSPSGLSTDTQYF; CDR3nt: TGTGCCAGCAGTTACTCTCCTAGCGGGCTTAGCACAGATACGCAGTATTTT
j_gene: TRBJ2-1; d_gene: .; v_gene: TRBV7-2; abundance: .; CDR3aa: CASGLLSSYNEQFF; CDR3nt: TGTGCCAGCGGCTTACTCAGCTCCTACAATGAGCAGTTCTTC
j_gene: TRBJ2-7; d_gene: .; v_gene: TRBV18; abundance: many; CDR3aa: CASSPGFTYEQYF; CDR3nt: TGTGCCAGCTCACCGGGATTCACCTACGAGCAGTACTTC
j_gene: TRBJ2-4; d_gene: .; v_gene: TRBV3-1; abundance: many; CDR3aa: CASSQELAKNIQYF; CDR3nt: TGTGCCAGCAGCCAAGAACTAGCCAAAAACATTCAGTACTTC
j_gene: TRBJ1-5; d_gene: .; v_gene: TRBV27; abundance: many; CDR3aa: CASSLGRSNQPQHF; CDR3nt: TGTGCCAGCAGTTTGGGGCGCTCTAATCAGCCCCAGCATTTT
j_gene: TRBJ2-7; d_gene: TRBD1; v_gene: TRBV20-1; abundance: many; CDR3aa: CSASVSPGQESPYEQYF; CDR3nt: TGCAGTGCTAGCGTATCTCCAGGACAGGAGAGTCCCTACGAGCAGTACTTC
j_gene: TRBJ2-7; d_gene: .; v_gene: TRBV12-3/TRBV12-4; abundance: many; CDR3aa: CASASPYEQYF; CDR3nt: TGTGCCAGCGCTAGCCCCTACGAGCAGTACTTC
j_gene: TRBJ1-1; d_gene: .; v_gene: TRBV20-1; abundance: few; CDR3aa: CSASSPLWDVGTEAFF; CDR3nt: TGCAGTGCTAGTTCCCCTCTTTGGGACGTGGGCACTGAAGCTTTCTTT
j_gene: TRBJ1-4; d_gene: .; v_gene: TRBV25-1; abundance: few; CDR3aa: CASSVGGAGKLFF; CDR3nt: TGTGCCAGCAGTGTCGGGGGCGCGGGGAAACTGTTTTTT
j_gene: TRBJ1-4; d_gene: .; v_gene: TRBV15; abundance: many; CDR3aa: CATSRDPATNEKLFF; CDR3nt: TGTGCCACCAGCAGAGACCCTGCAACTAATGAAAAACTGTTTTTT
j_gene: TRBJ2-2; d_gene: .; v_gene: TRBV7-9; abundance: many; CDR3aa: CASSLPSGAGELFF; CDR3nt: TGTGCCAGCAGCTTACCCTCAGGAGCCGGGGAGCTGTTTTTT
j_gene: TRBJ2-7; d_gene: .; v_gene: TRBV25-1; abundance: .; CDR3aa: CASGERRASYF; CDR3nt: TGTGCCAGCGGGGAAAGGAGGGCCTCCTACTTC
j_gene: TRBJ2-3; d_gene: .; v_gene: TRBV13; abundance: .; CDR3aa: CAISFRRYTQYF; CDR3nt: TGTGCCATCTCCTTTCGTAGATATACGCAGTATTTT
j_gene: TRBJ2-7; d_gene: .; v_gene: TRBV29-1; abundance: .; CDR3aa: CSVEVNNSYEQYF; CDR3nt: TGCAGCGTTGAAGTTAACAACTCCTACGAGCAGTACTTC
j_gene: TRBJ2-7; d_gene: .; v_gene: TRBV27; abundance: .; CDR3aa: CASSLGFGRAGDEQYF; CDR3nt: TGTGCCAGCAGTTTAGGATTTGGACGGGCTGGAGACGAGCAGTACTTC
j_gene: TRBJ1-4; d_gene: .; v_gene: TRBV4-1; abundance: many; CDR3aa: CASSQERQSSEKLFF; CDR3nt: TGCGCCAGCAGCCAAGAGCGACAGTCTTCTGAAAAACTGTTTTTT
j_gene: TRBJ2-3; d_gene: TRBD1; v_gene: TRBV20-1; abundance: many; CDR3aa: CSASLTGGPPTDTQYF; CDR3nt: TGCAGTGCTAGCCTCACAGGGGGCCCCCCCACAGATACGCAGTATTTT
j_gene: TRBJ1-3; d_gene: .; v_gene: TRBV6-2/TRBV6-3; abundance: few; CDR3aa: CASSSRTLSGNTIYF; CDR3nt: TGTGCCAGCAGTTCCCGGACACTCTCTGGAAACACCATATATTTT
j_gene: TRBJ2-7; d_gene: TRBD1; v_gene: TRBV13; abundance: few; CDR3aa: CASSATGTAFPGEQYF; CDR3nt: TGTGCCAGCAGCGCCACCGGGACAGCGTTTCCGGGCGAGCAGTACTTC
j_gene: TRBJ2-7; d_gene: TRBD2; v_gene: TRBV27; abundance: many; CDR3aa: CASSFLLAGGPYEQYF; CDR3nt: TGTGCCAGCAGTTTCCTACTAGCGGGAGGACCCTACGAGCAGTACTTC
j_gene: TRBJ2-7; d_gene: .; v_gene: TRBV7-2; abundance: once; CDR3aa: CASSLGPACYAQYF; CDR3nt: TGTGCCAGCAGCTTAGGTCCCGCCTGCTACGCGCAGTACTTC
j_gene: TRBJ2-7; d_gene: .; v_gene: TRBV6-6; abundance: many; CDR3aa: CASSYPGPSYEQYF; CDR3nt: TGTGCCAGCAGTTACCCGGGCCCTTCCTACGAGCAGTACTTC
j_gene: TRBJ2-5; d_gene: TRBD2; v_gene: TRBV7-9; abundance: .; CDR3aa: CASSLKRGGPETQYF; CDR3nt: TGTGCCAGCAGCTTAAAGCGGGGGGGCCCGGAGACCCAGTACTTC
j_gene: TRBJ1-1; d_gene: .; v_gene: TRBV6-5; abundance: many; CDR3aa: CASLSGEDEAFF; CDR3nt: TGTGCCAGCCTTTCCGGGGAGGACGAAGCTTTCTTT
j_gene: TRBJ2-1; d_gene: .; v_gene: TRBV19; abundance: many; CDR3aa: CASSIAGYNEQFF; CDR3nt: TGTGCCAGTAGTATTGCGGGGTACAATGAGCAGTTCTTC
j_gene: TRBJ1-6; d_gene: TRBD1; v_gene: TRBV12-3/TRBV12-4; abundance: many; CDR3aa: CASHSGGNSPLHF; CDR3nt: TGTGCCAGCCACTCAGGGGGCAATTCACCCCTCCACTTT
j_gene: TRBJ2-5; d_gene: .; v_gene: TRBV27; abundance: .; CDR3aa: CASSLSGDQETQCF; CDR3nt: TGTGCCAGCAGTTTAAGTGGGGACCAAGAGACCCAGTGCTTC
j_gene: TRBJ2-4; d_gene: .; v_gene: TRBV25-1; abundance: many; CDR3aa: CASRGNIQYF; CDR3nt: TGTGCCAGCAGGGGAAACATTCAGTACTTC
j_gene: TRBJ2-3; d_gene: TRBD2; v_gene: TRBV5-1; abundance: many; CDR3aa: CASSLAPLAGGQKEDTQYF; CDR3nt: TGCGCCAGCAGCTTGGCCCCCTTAGCGGGGGGGCAAAAGGAAGATACGCAGTATTTT